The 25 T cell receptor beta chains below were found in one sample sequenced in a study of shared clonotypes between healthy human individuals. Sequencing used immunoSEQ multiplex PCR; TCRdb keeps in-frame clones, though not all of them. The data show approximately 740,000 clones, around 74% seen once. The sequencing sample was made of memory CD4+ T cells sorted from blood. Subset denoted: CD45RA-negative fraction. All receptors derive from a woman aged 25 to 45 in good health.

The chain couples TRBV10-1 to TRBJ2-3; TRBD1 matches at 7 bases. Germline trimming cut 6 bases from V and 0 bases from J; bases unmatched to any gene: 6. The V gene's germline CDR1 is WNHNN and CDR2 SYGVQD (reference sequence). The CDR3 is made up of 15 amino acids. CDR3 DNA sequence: TGCGCCAGCAGCTCGACAGGGTTTAGCACAGATACGCAGTATTTT. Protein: CASSSTGFSTDTQYF.

DNA of the CDR3: TGTGCCAGCAGCGTCTCGGGTGATCCCGCAGATACGCAGTATTTT. This translates into CASSVSGDPADTQYF. The chain recombines TRBV9 with TRBJ2-3; the D is unclear. V lost 2 bases and J 4 bases, leaving 14 bases between the germline ends. Germline V lookup: CDR1 SGDLS, CDR2 YYNGEE. This CDR3 is built from 15 residues.

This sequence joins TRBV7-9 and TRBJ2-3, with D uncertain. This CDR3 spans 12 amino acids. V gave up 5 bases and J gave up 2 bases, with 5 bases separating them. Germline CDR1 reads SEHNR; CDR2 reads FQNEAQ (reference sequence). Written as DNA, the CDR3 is TGTGCCAGCAGCCCTAACACAGATACGCAGTATTTT. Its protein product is CASSPNTDTQYF.

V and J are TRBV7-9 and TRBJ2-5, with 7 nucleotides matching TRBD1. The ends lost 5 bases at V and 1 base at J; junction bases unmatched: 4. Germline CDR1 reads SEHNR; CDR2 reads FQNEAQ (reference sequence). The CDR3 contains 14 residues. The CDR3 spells CASSHTGVQETQYF. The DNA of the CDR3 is TGTGCCAGCAGCCATACAGGGGTCCAAGAGACCCAGTACTTC. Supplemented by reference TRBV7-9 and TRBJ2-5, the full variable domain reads DTGVSQNPRHKITKRGQNVTFRCDPISEHNRLYWYRQTLGQGPEFLTYFQNEAQLEKSRLLSDRFSAERPKGSFSTLEIQRTEQGDSAMYLCASSHTGVQETQYFGPGTRLLVL.

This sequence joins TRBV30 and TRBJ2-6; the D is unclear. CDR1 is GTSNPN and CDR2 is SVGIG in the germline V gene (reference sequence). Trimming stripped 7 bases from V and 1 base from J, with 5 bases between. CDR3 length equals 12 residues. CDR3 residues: CALRSGANVLTF. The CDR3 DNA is TGTGCCTTAAGATCTGGGGCCAACGTCCTGACTTTC.

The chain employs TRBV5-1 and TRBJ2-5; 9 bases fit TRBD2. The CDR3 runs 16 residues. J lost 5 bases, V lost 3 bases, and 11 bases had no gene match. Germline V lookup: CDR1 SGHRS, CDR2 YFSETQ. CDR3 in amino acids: CASSWRGSGSSETQYF. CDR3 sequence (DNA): TGCGCCAGCAGCTGGCGGGGTAGCGGGAGTTCTGAGACCCAGTACTTC.

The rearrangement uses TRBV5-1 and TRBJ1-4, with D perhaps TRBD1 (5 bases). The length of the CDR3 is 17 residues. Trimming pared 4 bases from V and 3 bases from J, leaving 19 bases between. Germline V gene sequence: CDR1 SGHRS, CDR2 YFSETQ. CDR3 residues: CASSDDRGSGANEKLFF. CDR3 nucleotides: TGCGCCAGCAGCGACGATCGGGGTTCGGGGGCTAATGAAAAACTGTTTTTT.

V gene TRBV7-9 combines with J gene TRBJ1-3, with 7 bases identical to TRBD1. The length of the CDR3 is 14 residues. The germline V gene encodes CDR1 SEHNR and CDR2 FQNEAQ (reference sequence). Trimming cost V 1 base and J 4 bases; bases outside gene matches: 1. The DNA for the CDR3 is TGTGCCAGCAGCTTAGGACAGGGAGGAAACACCATATATTTT. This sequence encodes CASSLGQGGNTIYF.

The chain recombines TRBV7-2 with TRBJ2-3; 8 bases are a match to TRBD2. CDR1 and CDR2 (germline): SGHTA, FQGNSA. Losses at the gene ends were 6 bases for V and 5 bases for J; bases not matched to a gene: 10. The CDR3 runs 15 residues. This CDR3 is CASSPTSGGRDTQYF. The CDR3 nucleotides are TGTGCCAGCAGTCCTACTAGCGGTGGTAGAGATACGCAGTATTTT. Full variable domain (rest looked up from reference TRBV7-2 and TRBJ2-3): GAGVSQSPSNKVTEKGKDVELRCDPISGHTALYWYRQSLGQGLEFLIYFQGNSAPDKSGLPSDRFSAERTGGSVSTLTIQRTQQEDSAVYLCASSPTSGGRDTQYFGPGTRLTVL.

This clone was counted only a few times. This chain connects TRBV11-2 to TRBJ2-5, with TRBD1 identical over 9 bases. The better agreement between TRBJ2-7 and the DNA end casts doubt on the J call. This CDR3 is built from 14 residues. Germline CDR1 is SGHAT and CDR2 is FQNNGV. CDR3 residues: CASSPSTGGYEQYF. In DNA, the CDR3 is TGTGCCAGCAGCCCCTCGACAGGGGGCTACGAGCAGTACTTC.

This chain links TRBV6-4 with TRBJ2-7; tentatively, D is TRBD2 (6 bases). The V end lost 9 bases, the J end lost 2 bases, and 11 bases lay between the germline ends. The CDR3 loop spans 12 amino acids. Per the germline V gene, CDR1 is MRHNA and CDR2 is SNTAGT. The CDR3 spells CARRDWTYEQYF. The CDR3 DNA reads TGTGCCAGACGGGACTGGACCTACGAGCAGTACTTC.

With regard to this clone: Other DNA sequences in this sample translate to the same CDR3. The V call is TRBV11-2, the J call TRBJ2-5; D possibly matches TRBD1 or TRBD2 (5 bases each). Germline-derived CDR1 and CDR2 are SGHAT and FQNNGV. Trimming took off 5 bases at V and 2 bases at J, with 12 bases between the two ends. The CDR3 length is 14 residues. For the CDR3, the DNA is TGTGCCAGCAGCCCGGGGACGCATCAAGAGACCCAGTACTTC. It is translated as CASSPGTHQETQYF.

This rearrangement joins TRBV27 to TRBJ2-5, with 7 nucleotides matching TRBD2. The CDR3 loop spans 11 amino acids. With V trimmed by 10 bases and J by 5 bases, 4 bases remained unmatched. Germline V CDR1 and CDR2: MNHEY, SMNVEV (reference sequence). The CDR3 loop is CAIGEGETQYF. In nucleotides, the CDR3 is TGTGCCATAGGGGAGGGGGAGACCCAGTACTTC.

In DNA form, the CDR3 reads TGTGCCAGCAGAAAACAGTCGTCCTACGAGCAGTACTTC. It yields the protein CASRKQSSYEQYF. The rearrangement joins TRBV6-5 to TRBJ2-7; no clear D. Trimming took off 6 bases at V and 1 base at J, with 10 bases between the two ends. Germline V gives CDR1 MNHEY, CDR2 SVGAGI. The CDR3 spans 13 residues.

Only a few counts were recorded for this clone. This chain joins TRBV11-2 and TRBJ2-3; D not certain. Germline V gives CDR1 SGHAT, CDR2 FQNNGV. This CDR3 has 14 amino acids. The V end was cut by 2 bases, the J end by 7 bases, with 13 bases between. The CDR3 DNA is TGTGCCAGCAGCTTAAGGATCTTGGGCTATACGCAGTATTTT. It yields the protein CASSLRILGYTQYF.

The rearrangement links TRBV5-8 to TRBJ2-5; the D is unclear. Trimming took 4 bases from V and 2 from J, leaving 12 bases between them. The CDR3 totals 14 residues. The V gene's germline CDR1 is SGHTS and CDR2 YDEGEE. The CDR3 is CASSQYSGQETQYF. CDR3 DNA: TGTGCCAGCAGCCAGTATTCAGGTCAAGAGACCCAGTACTTC.

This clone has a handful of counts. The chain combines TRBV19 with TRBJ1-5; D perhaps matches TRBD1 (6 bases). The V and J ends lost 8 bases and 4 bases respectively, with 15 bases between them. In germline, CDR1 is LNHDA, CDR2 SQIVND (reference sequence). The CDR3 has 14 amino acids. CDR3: CASSGNRANQPQHF. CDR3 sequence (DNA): TGTGCCAGTTCTGGGAACAGGGCGAATCAGCCCCAGCATTTT.

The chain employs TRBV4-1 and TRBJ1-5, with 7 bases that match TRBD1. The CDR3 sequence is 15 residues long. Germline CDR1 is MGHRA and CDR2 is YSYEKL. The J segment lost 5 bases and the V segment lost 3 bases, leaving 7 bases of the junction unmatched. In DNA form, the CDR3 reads TGCGCCAGCAGCCAGACAGGGAGTCTGTATCAGCCCCAGCATTTT. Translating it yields CASSQTGSLYQPQHF.

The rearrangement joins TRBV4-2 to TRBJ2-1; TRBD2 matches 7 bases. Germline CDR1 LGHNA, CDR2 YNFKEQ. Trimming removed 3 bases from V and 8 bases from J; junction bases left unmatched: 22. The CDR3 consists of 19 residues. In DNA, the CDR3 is TGTGCCAGCAGCCACCGACTAGCAAACGTTTCCGCCTTTTGGGATGAGCAGTTCTTC. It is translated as CASSHRLANVSAFWDEQFF.

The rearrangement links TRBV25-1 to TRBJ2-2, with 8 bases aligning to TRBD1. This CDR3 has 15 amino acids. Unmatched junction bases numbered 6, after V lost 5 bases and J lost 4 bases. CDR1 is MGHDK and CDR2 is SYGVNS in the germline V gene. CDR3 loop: CASSRTGLSTGELFF. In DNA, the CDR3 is TGTGCCAGCAGTCGGACAGGGTTAAGCACCGGGGAGCTGTTTTTT.

The CDR3 DNA follows: TGCGCCAGCAGCCAAGATTCCAGTGGAAACACCATATATTTT. Its protein is CASSQDSSGNTIYF. This rearrangement joins TRBV4-1 to TRBJ1-3; D call uncertain. Between the trimmed V and J ends, which lost 0 bases and 3 bases, there was a span of 6 bases. The germline CDR1 and CDR2 sequences are MGHRA and YSYEKL. CDR3 size: 14 residues.

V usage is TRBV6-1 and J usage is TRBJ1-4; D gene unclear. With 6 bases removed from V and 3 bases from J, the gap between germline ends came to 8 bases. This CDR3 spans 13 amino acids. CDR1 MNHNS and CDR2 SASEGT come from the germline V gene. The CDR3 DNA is TGTGCCAGCAGGCCGGTCGCTAATGAAAAACTGTTTTTT. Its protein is CASRPVANEKLFF.

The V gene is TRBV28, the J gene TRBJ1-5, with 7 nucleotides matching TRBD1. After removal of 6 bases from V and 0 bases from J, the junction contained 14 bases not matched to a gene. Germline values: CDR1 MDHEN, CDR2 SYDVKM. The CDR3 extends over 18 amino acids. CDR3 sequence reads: CASSLPRDRAYSNQPQHF. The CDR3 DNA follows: TGTGCCAGCAGCCTACCCCGGGACAGAGCCTATAGCAATCAGCCCCAGCATTTT.

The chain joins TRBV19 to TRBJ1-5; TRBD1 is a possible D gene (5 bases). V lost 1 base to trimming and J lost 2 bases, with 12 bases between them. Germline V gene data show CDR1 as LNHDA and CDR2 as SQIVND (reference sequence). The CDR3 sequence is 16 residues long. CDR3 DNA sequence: TGTGCCAGTAGTATAGTGGTCCCGGGGGGCAATCAGCCCCAGCATTTT. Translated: CASSIVVPGGNQPQHF.

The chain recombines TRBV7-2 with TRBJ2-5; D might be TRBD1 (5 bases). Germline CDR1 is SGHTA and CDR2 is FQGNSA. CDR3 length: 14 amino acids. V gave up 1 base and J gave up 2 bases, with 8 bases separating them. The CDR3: CASSLGQGQETQYF. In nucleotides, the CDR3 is TGTGCCAGCAGCTTAGGGCAGGGTCAAGAGACCCAGTACTTC.